This TCR beta chain was recovered during a study of Graves' ophthalmopathy and Graves' hyperthyroidism. This clonotype was observed at least ten times. The antigen is not known. V gave up 9 bases and J gave up 4 bases, with 16 bases separating them. This CDR3 region has 14 residues. The germline V gene encodes CDR1 LNHNV and CDR2 YYDKDF (reference sequence). General study findings and limits: Separation of ophthalmopathy from stable hyperthyroidism was achieved by a 13-signature model, at roughly 88% sensitivity and under 82% specificity. Most expanded clonotypes from thyroid (those above 0.001 frequency) were also found in blood.

Transcripts of RNA were the source for amplifying TCR beta CDR3 regions. A first-round RT-PCR used HTBI primers, followed by a second-round multiplex PCR. TCRdb ran MiXCR on the multiplex PCR reads and lists one entry per CDR3 protein. The repertoire has 450,000 or so distinct CDR3 sequences, over 13% of them found once; the top ten carry over 8%. Diagnosis used clinical symptoms, serum thyroxine, TRAb, thyroid ultrasound and orbital computed tomography. A volume of around 9.5 ml of fresh peripheral blood supplied the PBMCs. This TCR was recovered from a woman between 25 and 40 years old with Graves' ophthalmopathy. Sequencing input: blood. V usage is TRBV15 and J usage is TRBJ1-5; D is uncertain. The CDR3 nucleotides read TGTGCCACTGCGGATGGAGTTACAAATCAGCCCCAGCATTTT. Translating gives CATADGVTNQPQHF.